The text below deals with one T cell receptor (beta chain). The data originate from a study of blood T cell repertoires in COVID-19. This CDR3 is built from 15 residues. CDR1 and CDR2 from the germline V gene are MNHEY and SVGAGI. Trimming removed 7 bases from V and 1 base from J; junction bases left unmatched: 10. The data were produced by immunoSEQ multiplex PCR, yet TCRdb's version contains in-frame clones alone and is incomplete. The sample yields 90,000 to 150,000 clones, roughly 80% seen once. The sequence was obtained from a human donor in a cohort sampled during active COVID-19. The V call is TRBV6-5, the J call TRBJ2-7; 7 positions match TRBD2. The sample consisted of peripheral blood. The DNA of the CDR3 is TGTGCCAGCAATCGCGGGACTACACGATCCTACGAGCAGTACTTC. Protein sequence: CASNRGTTRSYEQYF.